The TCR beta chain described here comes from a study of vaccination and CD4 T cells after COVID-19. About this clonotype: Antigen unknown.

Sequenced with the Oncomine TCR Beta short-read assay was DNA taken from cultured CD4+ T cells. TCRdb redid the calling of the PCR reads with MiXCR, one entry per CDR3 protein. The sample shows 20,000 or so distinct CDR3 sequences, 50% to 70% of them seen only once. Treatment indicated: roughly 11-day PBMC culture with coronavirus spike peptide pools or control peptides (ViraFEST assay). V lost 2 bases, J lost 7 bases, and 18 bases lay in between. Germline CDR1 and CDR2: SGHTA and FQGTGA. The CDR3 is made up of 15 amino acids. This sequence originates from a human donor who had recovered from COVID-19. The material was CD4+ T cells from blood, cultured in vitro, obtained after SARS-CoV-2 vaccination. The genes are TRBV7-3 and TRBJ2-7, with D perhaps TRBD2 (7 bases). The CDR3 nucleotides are TGTGCCAGCAGCTTAGGGGGGGGCCTTCGGGGAGAGCAGTACTTC. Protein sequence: CASSLGGGLRGEQYF.